A single T cell receptor (beta chain) is shown here with its context. The data originate from a study of blood T cell repertoires in COVID-19. This CDR3 region has 15 residues. CDR1 LGHDT and CDR2 YNNKEL come from the germline V gene (reference sequence). Trimming took off 4 bases at V and 8 bases at J, with 17 bases between the two ends. Here immunoSEQ multiplex PCR was the method, and the copy in TCRdb shows in-frame clones only, minus some. This table holds around 300,000 clones, approximately 90% found once. The rearrangement uses TRBV3-1 (or the pseudogene TRBV3-2) and TRBJ1-4; a possible D gene is TRBD1 (5 bases). The sample comprised PBMCs or T cells enriched from blood (not recorded which). The TCR was taken from a woman between 18 and 30 years old who had recovered from COVID-19. Here the CDR3 DNA reads TGTGCCAGCAGCCCTAAGCCCGGGGGGAGGGAAAAACTGTTTTTT. This sequence encodes CASSPKPGGREKLFF.